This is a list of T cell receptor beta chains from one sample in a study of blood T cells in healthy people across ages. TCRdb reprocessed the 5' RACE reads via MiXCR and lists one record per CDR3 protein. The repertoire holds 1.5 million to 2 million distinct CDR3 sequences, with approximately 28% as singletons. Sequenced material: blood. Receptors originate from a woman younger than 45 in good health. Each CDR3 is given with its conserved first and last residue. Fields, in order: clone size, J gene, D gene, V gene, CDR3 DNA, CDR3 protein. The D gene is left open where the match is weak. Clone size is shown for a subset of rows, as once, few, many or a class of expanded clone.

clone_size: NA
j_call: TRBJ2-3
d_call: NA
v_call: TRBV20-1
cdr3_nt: TGCAGTGCTAGACTCCCGGGGGACCCCAGTCGGGATGCGCAGTATTTT
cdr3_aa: CSARLPGDPSRDAQYF

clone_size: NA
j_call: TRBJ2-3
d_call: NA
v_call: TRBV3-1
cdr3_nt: TGTGCCAGCACCTCAGGGGTTGGCGGGCGGACCACAGATACGCAGTATTTT
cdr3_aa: CASTSGVGGRTTDTQYF

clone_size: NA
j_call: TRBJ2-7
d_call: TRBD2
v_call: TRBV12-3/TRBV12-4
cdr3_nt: TGTGCCAGCAGCCCAGCGGGGGTGGGTTCCTACGAGCAGTACTTC
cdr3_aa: CASSPAGVGSYEQYF

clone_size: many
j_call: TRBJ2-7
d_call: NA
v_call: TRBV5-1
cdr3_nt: TGCGCCAGCAGCACCGGACAGACCACCTACGAGCAGTACTTC
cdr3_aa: CASSTGQTTYEQYF

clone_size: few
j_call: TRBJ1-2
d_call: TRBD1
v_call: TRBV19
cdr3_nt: TGTGCCAGTAGTAGGGGACAGGGCGAGTCAATCCATGGCTACACCTTC
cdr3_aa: CASSRGQGESIHGYTF

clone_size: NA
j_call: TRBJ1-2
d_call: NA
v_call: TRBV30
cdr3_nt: TGTGCCTGGAGTGTACTTCAGGATGGCTACACCTTC
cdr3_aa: CAWSVLQDGYTF

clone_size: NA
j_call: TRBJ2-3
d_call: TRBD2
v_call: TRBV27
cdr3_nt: TGTGCCAGCAGTTCGCCTAGCGGGAGGGCCACAGATACGCAGTATTTT
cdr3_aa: CASSSPSGRATDTQYF

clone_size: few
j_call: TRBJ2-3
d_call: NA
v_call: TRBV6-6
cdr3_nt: TGTGCCAGCAGTTACGCCGAGTATTTGGATACGCAGTATTTT
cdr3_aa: CASSYAEYLDTQYF

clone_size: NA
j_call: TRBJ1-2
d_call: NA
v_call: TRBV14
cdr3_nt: TGTGCCAGCAGCCAAGCAGGGATCGCCTATGGCTACACCTTC
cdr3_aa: CASSQAGIAYGYTF

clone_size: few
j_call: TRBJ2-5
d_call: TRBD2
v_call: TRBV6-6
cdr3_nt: TGTGCCACGGGAGGGGGAGGGGGATTACAAGAGACCCAGTACTTC
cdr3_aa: CATGGGGGLQETQYF

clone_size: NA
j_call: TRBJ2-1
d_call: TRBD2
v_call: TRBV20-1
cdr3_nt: TGCAGTGCTAGAGATTTTTCCGGCGGGAGTCCCTACAATGAGCAGTTCTTC
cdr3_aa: CSARDFSGGSPYNEQFF

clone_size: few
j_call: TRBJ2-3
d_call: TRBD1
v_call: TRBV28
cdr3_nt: TGTGCCAGCAGTCCCCAGCAGGGGGCTAGCACAGATACGCAGTATTTT
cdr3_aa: CASSPQQGASTDTQYF

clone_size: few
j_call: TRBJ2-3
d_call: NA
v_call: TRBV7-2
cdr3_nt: TGTGCCAGCAGCTTAGATCCGGAAAGCACAGATACGCAGTATTTT
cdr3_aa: CASSLDPESTDTQYF

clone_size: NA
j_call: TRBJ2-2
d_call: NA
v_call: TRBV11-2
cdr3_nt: TGTGCCAGCAGCTCCCTCCTCACCGGGGAGCTGTTTTTT
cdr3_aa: CASSSLLTGELFF

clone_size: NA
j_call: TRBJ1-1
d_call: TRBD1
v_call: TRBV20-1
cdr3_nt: TGCAGTGCGCGGGGACAGGGCACTGAAGCTTTCTTT
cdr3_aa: CSARGQGTEAFF

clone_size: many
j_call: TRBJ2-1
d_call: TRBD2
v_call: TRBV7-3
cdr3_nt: TGTGCCAGCAGCTTATCGGGGGGGGGCTACAATGAGCAGTTCTTC
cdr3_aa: CASSLSGGGYNEQFF

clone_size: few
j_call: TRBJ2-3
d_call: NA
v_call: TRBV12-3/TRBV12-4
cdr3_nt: TGTGCCAGCAGAAGGGGCCCTGGCACAGATACGCAGTATTTT
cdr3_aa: CASRRGPGTDTQYF

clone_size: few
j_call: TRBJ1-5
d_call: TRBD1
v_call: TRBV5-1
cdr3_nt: TGCGCCAGCAGCTTCGGGACAGAGAATCAGCCCCAGCATTTT
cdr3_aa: CASSFGTENQPQHF

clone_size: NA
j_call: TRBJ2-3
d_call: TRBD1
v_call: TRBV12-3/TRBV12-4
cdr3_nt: TGTGCCAGCAGTCTCCGGACAGGGAGCGCAGATGCGCAGTATTTT
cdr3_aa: CASSLRTGSADAQYF

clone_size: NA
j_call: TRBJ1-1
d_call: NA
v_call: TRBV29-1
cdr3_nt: TGCAACGTTGACGGCAGGTTGAACACTGAAGCTTTCTTT
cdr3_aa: CNVDGRLNTEAFF

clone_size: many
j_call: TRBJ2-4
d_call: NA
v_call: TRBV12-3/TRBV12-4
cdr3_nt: TGTGCCAGCAGTTTAGGACTGGGCACGGCCAAAAACATTCAGTACTTC
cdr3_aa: CASSLGLGTAKNIQYF

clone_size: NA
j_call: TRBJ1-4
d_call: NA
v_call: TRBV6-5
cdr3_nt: TGTGCCAGCAGTTACACACGGACTGCGCAGAATGAAAAACTGTTTTTT
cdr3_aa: CASSYTRTAQNEKLFF

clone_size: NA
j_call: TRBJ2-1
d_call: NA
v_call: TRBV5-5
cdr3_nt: TGTGCCAGCAGCCGAGGGGTCGGGAGCAATGAGCAGTTCTTC
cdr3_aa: CASSRGVGSNEQFF

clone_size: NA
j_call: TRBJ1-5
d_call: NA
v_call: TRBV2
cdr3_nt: TGTGGGGCTGGGGACAATCAGCCCCAGCATTTT
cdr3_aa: CGAGDNQPQHF

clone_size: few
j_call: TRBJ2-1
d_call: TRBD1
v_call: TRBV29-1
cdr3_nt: TGCAGCGGCGAGGGGACAGAGGGTGCCTACAATGAGCAGTTCTTC
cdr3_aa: CSGEGTEGAYNEQFF

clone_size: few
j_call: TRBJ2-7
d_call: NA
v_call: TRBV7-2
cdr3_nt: TGTGCCAGCAGCTTAGATTATTTCAGGGCGGACGAGCAGTACTTC
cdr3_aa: CASSLDYFRADEQYF

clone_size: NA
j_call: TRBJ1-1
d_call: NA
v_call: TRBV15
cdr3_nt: TGTGCCACCAACAGAGATTTGGGGGGACGGCGAGAAGCTTTCTTT
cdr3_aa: CATNRDLGGRREAFF

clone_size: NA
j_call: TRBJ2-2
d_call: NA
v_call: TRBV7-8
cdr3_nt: TGTGCCAGCGGCTTAAGCGGGTCTGGCACCGGGGAGCTGTTTTTT
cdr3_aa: CASGLSGSGTGELFF

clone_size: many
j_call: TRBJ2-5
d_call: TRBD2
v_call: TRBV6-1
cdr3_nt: TGTGCCAGCGCGGGGAGGGTTCAAGAGACCCAGTACTTC
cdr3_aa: CASAGRVQETQYF

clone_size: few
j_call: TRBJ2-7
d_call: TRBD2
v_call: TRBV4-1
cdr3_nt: TGCGCCAGCAGCCAAGATTGGGGAGGGCTAGCGGGGGTCGCCTACGAGCAGTACTTC
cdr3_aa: CASSQDWGGLAGVAYEQYF

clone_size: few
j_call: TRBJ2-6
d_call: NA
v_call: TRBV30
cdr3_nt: TGTGCCTGGAGTGGGGCGGCCTCTGGGGCCAACGTCCTGACTTTC
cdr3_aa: CAWSGAASGANVLTF

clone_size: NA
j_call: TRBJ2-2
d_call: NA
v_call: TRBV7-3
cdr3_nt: TGTGCCAGCAGCCTCAGCCCCGCAGTCGGGGGGCTGTTTTTT
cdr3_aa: CASSLSPAVGGLFF

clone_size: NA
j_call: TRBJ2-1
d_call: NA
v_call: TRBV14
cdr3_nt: TGTGCCAGCAGCCATCTTATCGGGAATGAGCAGTTCTTC
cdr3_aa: CASSHLIGNEQFF

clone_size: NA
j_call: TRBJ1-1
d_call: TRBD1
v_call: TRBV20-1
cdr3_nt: TGCAGTGCCCACAGGGGGAGTGAAGCTTTCTTT
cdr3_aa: CSAHRGSEAFF

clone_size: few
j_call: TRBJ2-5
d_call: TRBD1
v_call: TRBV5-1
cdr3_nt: TGCGCCAGCAGCCCAGGGGACAGGGCAGAGACCCAGTACTTC
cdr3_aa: CASSPGDRAETQYF